Below are 30 T cell receptor beta chains sequenced from a single sample in a study of T cells after yellow fever vaccination. In TCRdb, the 5' RACE reads were re-called with MiXCR into one record per CDR3 protein. The sample shows some 250,000 distinct CDR3 sequences, about 7% of them seen only once. Specimen: CD4+ T cells sorted from PBMCs, collected 15 days after the yellow fever booster vaccination. These receptors all come from a man aged 25-45 years who received the YFV17D yellow fever vaccine.

This clonotype was observed at least ten times. V and J are TRBV12-3 or TRBV12-4 and TRBJ2-2; no clear D gene. Trimming removed 9 bases at V and 6 bases at J, with 17 bases between. The CDR3 consists of 14 residues. The CDR3 is CASISNRAPGELFF. In nucleotides, the CDR3 is TGTGCCAGTATCTCCAACCGGGCCCCCGGGGAGCTGTTTTTT.

This clonotype occurred many times. This sequence joins TRBV30 and TRBJ2-1; D unresolved. V was trimmed by 0 bases and J by 9 bases, leaving 9 bases between them. Germline CDR1 and CDR2: GTSNPN and SVGIG (reference sequence). The CDR3 is 12 residues long. DNA for the CDR3: TGTGCCTGGAGTGTCGTGGGTAGTGAGCAGTTCTTC. Translating it yields CAWSVVGSEQFF.

This clonotype occurred many times. This chain's CDR3 is CASSSGTSGVEFF. DNA for the CDR3: TGTGCCAGCTCATCCGGGACTAGCGGGGTCGAGTTCTTC. The chain couples TRBV18 to TRBJ2-1; 13 bases fit TRBD2. CDR3 length equals 13 residues. V was pared by 5 bases and J by 14 bases, with 6 bases of the junction left unmatched. Germline CDR1 is KGHSH and CDR2 is LQKENI.

The sample holds many counts of this clonotype. The rearrangement links TRBV20-1 to TRBJ2-4; D tentatively fits TRBD1 or TRBD2 (6 bases each). The CDR3 spans 14 residues. CDR1 is DFQATT and CDR2 is SNEGSKA in the germline V gene (reference sequence). V gave up 3 bases and J gave up 4 bases, with 13 bases separating them. The CDR3 here is CSASSGGRKNIQYF. The CDR3 DNA reads TGCAGTGCTAGTTCCGGGGGCCGAAAAAACATTCAGTACTTC.

The V and J genes are TRBV6-2 or TRBV6-3 and TRBJ2-3; 10 bases match TRBD2. Looked up from germline, CDR1 is MNHEY and CDR2 is SVGEGT. The CDR3 consists of 19 residues. After removal of 2 bases from V and 4 bases from J, the junction contained 15 bases not matched to a gene. CDR3 in amino acids: CASSYGLAGVVGSPDTQYF. The DNA of the CDR3 is TGTGCCAGCAGTTACGGCCTAGCGGGAGTGGTAGGTTCCCCAGATACGCAGTATTTT.

In this sample, this clonotype turned up many times. The V and J genes are TRBV28 and TRBJ1-5, with a weak D call TRBD1 (6 bases). The CDR3 length is 15 residues. CDR1 and CDR2 from the germline V gene are MDHEN and SYDVKM. V was cut by 6 bases and J by 1 base, with 13 bases left in between. This CDR3 is CASSPSRGSNQPQHF. The CDR3 nucleotides are TGTGCCAGCAGCCCGTCCAGGGGCAGCAATCAGCCCCAGCATTTT.

This clonotype appeared a few times. This chain uses TRBV20-1 with TRBJ2-3; 7 nucleotides match TRBD2. The V gene's germline CDR1 is DFQATT and CDR2 SNEGSKA (reference sequence). The trim removed 5 bases at V and 6 bases at J, leaving 8 bases unmatched. The CDR3 is made up of 13 amino acids. In DNA, the CDR3 is TGCAGTGCTCAAAGCGGGATTACGGATACGCAGTATTTT. Translation gives CSAQSGITDTQYF.

This clonotype was seen repeatedly, ten times or more. The J gene is TRBJ2-1, the V gene TRBV7-6; D gene uncertain. Germline V lookup: CDR1 SGHVS, CDR2 FNYEAQ. V was cut by 5 bases and J by 3 bases, with 8 bases left in between. The CDR3 loop spans 13 amino acids. This CDR3 reads CASSRISYNEQFF. For the CDR3, the DNA is TGTGCCAGCAGCCGAATTAGCTACAATGAGCAGTTCTTC.

The chain has TRBV20-1 and TRBJ2-1; 12 nucleotides match TRBD2. V gave up 6 bases and J gave up 4 bases; unmatched junction bases: 13. CDR1 and CDR2 from the germline V gene are DFQATT and SNEGSKA (reference sequence). This CDR3 region has 17 residues. CDR3 bases: TGCAGTGCGAGTCTAGCGGGAGGGATGTCTGCTTACAATGAGCAGTTCTTC. Its protein product is CSASLAGGMSAYNEQFF.

In this sample, this clonotype turned up many times. The chain carries TRBV18 and TRBJ1-6, with 11 bases fitting TRBD1. The CDR3 covers 17 residues. Per the germline V gene, CDR1 is KGHSH and CDR2 is LQKENI. After removal of 6 bases from V and 2 bases from J, the junction contained 6 bases not matched to a gene. CDR3 sequence reads: CASSSRTGGAYNSPLHF. The CDR3 nucleotides are TGTGCCAGCTCGTCCAGGACAGGGGGCGCCTATAATTCACCCCTCCACTTT. Filled out from reference TRBV18 and TRBJ1-6, the complete variable domain reads NAGVMQNPRHLVRRRGQEARLRCSPMKGHSHVYWYRQLPEEGLKFMVYLQKENIIDESGMPKERFSAEFPKEGPSILRIQQVVRGDSAAYFCASSSRTGGAYNSPLHFGNGTRLTVT.

Many counts were recorded for this clonotype. The chain employs TRBV11-1 and TRBJ2-3; D gene unclear. Germline loops: CDR1 SGHAT, CDR2 FQDESV (reference sequence). V was cut by 1 base and J by 0 bases, with 20 bases left in between. The CDR3 has 19 amino acids. The CDR3 DNA reads TGTGCCAGCAGCTTAGGCGATCGGGCCCTCAGCTTTAGCACAGATACGCAGTATTTT. This codes for CASSLGDRALSFSTDTQYF.

This clonotype was seen at least ten times. The chain uses TRBV10-1 and TRBJ2-1; 11 bases agree with TRBD1. CDR1 WNHNN and CDR2 SYGVQD come from the germline V gene (reference sequence). The CDR3 has 14 amino acids. V lost 5 bases, J lost 8 bases, and 5 bases stayed unmatched. Here the CDR3 reads CASSRTGGMDEQFF. The CDR3 bases are TGCGCCAGCAGTAGGACAGGGGGCATGGATGAGCAGTTCTTC.

This clonotype came up a few times. The rearrangement uses TRBV29-1 and TRBJ2-7; TRBD1 might be the D (7 bases). Trimming left V 6 bases short and J 7 bases short, with 25 bases between. CDR3 length equals 15 residues. Germline-derived CDR1 and CDR2 are SQVTM and ANQGSEA. In nucleotides, the CDR3 is TGCAGCGTCTCTAATCGACAGGGAGGTCTGGGGGAGCAGTACTTC. It translates to CSVSNRQGGLGEQYF.

This clonotype was counted a few times. The rearrangement joins TRBV6-2 or TRBV6-3 to TRBJ2-1; D may be TRBD1 or TRBD2 (6 bases each). The germline V and J ends were trimmed by 4 bases and 8 bases, with 24 bases remaining between them. The CDR3 is 17 residues long. CDR1 and CDR2 from the germline V gene are MNHEY and SVGEGT. The CDR3 spells CASSWNPRGALGDEQFF. CDR3 DNA: TGTGCCAGCAGTTGGAACCCGAGGGGGGCCCTAGGAGATGAGCAGTTCTTC.

This clonotype was detected a few times. The chain carries TRBV7-2 and TRBJ2-1, with D perhaps TRBD2 (6 bases). The CDR3 is 15 amino acids. The V and J ends lost 0 bases and 6 bases respectively, with 12 bases between them. Germline V gives CDR1 SGHTA, CDR2 FQGNSA. CDR3 sequence (DNA): TGTGCCAGCAGCTTAGCTGTCGCGGGAATCAATGAGCAGTTCTTC. Its translation is CASSLAVAGINEQFF.

Only a few counts were recorded for this clonotype. The chain is built from TRBV5-1 and TRBJ2-1, with TRBD2 matching 7 bases. J was trimmed by 5 bases and V by 8 bases; bases with no gene match: 10. From germline, CDR1 is SGHRS and CDR2 YFSETQ. The CDR3 is made up of 14 amino acids. CDR3 in DNA: TGCGCCAGTAAACGGGACTACGGTAACAATGAGCAGTTCTTC. This translates into CASKRDYGNNEQFF.

In its sample, this clonotype was seen a few times. This chain connects TRBV6-5 to TRBJ1-2, with D possibly matching TRBD1 (6 bases). V lost 2 bases and J lost 7, with 11 bases in between. This CDR3 spans 13 amino acids. CDR1 and CDR2 (germline): MNHEY, SVGAGI. In DNA, the CDR3 is TGTGCCAGCAGTTACGGGGGAGGGGGTGGCTACACCTTC. Its translation is CASSYGGGGGYTF.

This clonotype was counted a few times. The CDR3 DNA is TGTGCCAGCAGCCTCGGCGGGACCCATTACGACGAGCAGTACTTC. Translated: CASSLGGTHYDEQYF. The V call is TRBV7-6, the J call TRBJ2-7; a weak D match, TRBD2 (6 bases). The CDR3 has 15 amino acids. Germline loops: CDR1 SGHVS, CDR2 FNYEAQ. V was clipped by 5 bases and J by 5 bases, with 19 bases between them. The full variable domain, rest sourced from reference TRBV7-6 and TRBJ2-7, is GAGVSQSPRYKVTKRGQDVALRCDPISGHVSLYWYRQALGQGPEFLTYFNYEAQQDKSGLPNDRFSAERPEGSISTLTIQRTEQRDSAMYRCASSLGGTHYDEQYFGPGTRLTVT.

Ten or more counts support this clonotype. V usage is TRBV7-2 and J usage is TRBJ2-3; D remains unclear. Germline V CDR1 and CDR2: SGHTA, FQGNSA. V was cut by 2 bases and J by 2 bases, with 11 bases left in between. The CDR3 has 15 residues. CDR3 region: CASSLMGGTTDTQYF. Here the CDR3 DNA reads TGTGCCAGCAGCTTAATGGGCGGAACCACAGATACGCAGTATTTT.

This chain links TRBV20-1 with TRBJ1-1; D is undetermined. There are 12 residues in the CDR3. From germline, CDR1 is DFQATT and CDR2 SNEGSKA (reference sequence). With 3 bases removed from V and 7 bases from J, the gap between germline ends came to 12 bases. The DNA for the CDR3 is TGCAGTGCTAGTGGGGTATGGGTTGAAGCTTTCTTT. This translates into CSASGVWVEAFF.

The CDR3 sequence is CASSWTSGTSYEQYF. DNA for the CDR3: TGTGCCAGCAGTTGGACTAGCGGGACCTCCTACGAGCAGTACTTC. The chain couples TRBV6-5 to TRBJ2-7; TRBD2 agrees at 12 bases. Unmatched junction bases numbered 1, after V lost 4 bases and J lost 0 bases. The germline V gene has CDR1 MNHEY and CDR2 SVGAGI. This CDR3 has 15 residues.

This clonotype showed up just a few times. The junction does not match germline at one end; this may be a read error. The chain combines TRBV6-2 or TRBV6-3 with TRBJ2-7, with D perhaps matching TRBD1 (6 bases). CDR1 and CDR2 (germline): MNHEY, SVGEGT. CDR3 length: 12 residues. The CDR3 region is CASSYSSRGQSF. CDR3 coding DNA: TGTGCCAGCAGTTACTCGAGTCGGGGACAATCCTTC.

This chain uses TRBV29-1 with TRBJ1-5; a possible D gene is TRBD1 (6 bases). This CDR3 is built from 13 residues. The germline CDR1 and CDR2 sequences are SQVTM and ANQGSEA. V dropped 4 bases and J dropped 2 bases, with 9 bases sitting between them. CDR3 loop: CSVGEGGNQPQHF. The DNA for the CDR3 is TGCAGCGTTGGGGAGGGGGGCAATCAGCCCCAGCATTTT. Combining the CDR3 with reference TRBV29-1 and TRBJ1-5 gives the whole variable domain SAVISQKPSRDICQRGTSLTIQCQVDSQVTMMFWYRQQPGQSLTLIATANQGSEATYESGFVIDKFPISRPNLTFSTLTVSNMSPEDSSIYLCSVGEGGNQPQHFGDGTRLSIL.

Only a few counts were recorded for this clonotype. The chain carries TRBV7-9 and TRBJ2-5; 9 bases map to TRBD2. Germline CDR1 is SEHNR and CDR2 is FQNEAQ (reference sequence). V was pared by 2 bases and J by 5 bases, with 3 bases of the junction left unmatched. This CDR3 has 14 residues. The CDR3 is CASSLRTSAETQYF. The CDR3 bases are TGTGCCAGCAGCTTACGGACTAGCGCGGAGACCCAGTACTTC.

This clonotype was found many times. V gene TRBV7-2 combines with J gene TRBJ2-2; perhaps TRBD1 as D (6 bases). Germline V gene sequence: CDR1 SGHTA, CDR2 FQGNSA. Trimming took off 2 bases at V and 1 base at J, with 8 bases between the two ends. The CDR3 has 15 amino acids. CDR3 bases: TGTGCCAGCAGCTTACTAGGGGGGAACACCGGGGAGCTGTTTTTT. Its translation is CASSLLGGNTGELFF. The full variable domain, rest sourced from reference TRBV7-2 and TRBJ2-2, is GAGVSQSPSNKVTEKGKDVELRCDPISGHTALYWYRQSLGQGLEFLIYFQGNSAPDKSGLPSDRFSAERTGGSVSTLTIQRTQQEDSAVYLCASSLLGGNTGELFFGEGSRLTVL.

The DNA for the CDR3 is TGTGCCAGCAGCTTATCAGCCTACGAGCAGTACTTC. This sequence encodes CASSLSAYEQYF. The chain carries TRBV7-2 and TRBJ2-7; D is unresolved. Germline V gene data show CDR1 as SGHTA and CDR2 as FQGNSA. V was trimmed by 2 bases and J by 2 bases, leaving 4 bases between them. The CDR3 spans 12 residues.

This clonotype was recorded at least ten times. CDR3: CASSLLAGDYEQYF. In DNA, the CDR3 is TGTGCCAGCAGCTTATTAGCGGGAGACTACGAGCAGTACTTC. The rearrangement links TRBV7-6 to TRBJ2-7, with TRBD2 matching 9 bases. The CDR3 is made up of 14 amino acids. Per the germline V gene, CDR1 is SGHVS and CDR2 is FNYEAQ. Losses at the gene ends were 2 bases for V and 3 bases for J; bases not matched to a gene: 2.

This clonotype was counted at least ten times. The gene calls are TRBV10-3 and TRBJ2-1; TRBD2 agrees at 9 bases. The CDR3 runs to 15 residues. Trimming at V came to 5 bases and at J to 5 bases, leaving 7 bases not matched to a gene. Germline lookup yields CDR1 ENHRY and CDR2 SYGVKD. CDR3 loop: CAISPGLAGDNEQFF. CDR3 bases: TGTGCCATCAGTCCGGGGTTAGCGGGAGACAATGAGCAGTTCTTC.

The chain employs TRBV7-2 and TRBJ2-7; 8 bases agree with TRBD2. V dropped 5 bases and J dropped 2; count of bases not matched to a gene: 5. From germline, CDR1 is SGHTA and CDR2 FQGNSA. The CDR3 totals 14 residues. CDR3: CASSHRGGPYEQYF. In nucleotides, the CDR3 is TGTGCCAGCAGCCATCGGGGGGGCCCCTACGAGCAGTACTTC.

This clonotype was observed a handful of times. V gene TRBV5-1 combines with J gene TRBJ2-7, with 8 nucleotides matching TRBD1. The CDR3 loop spans 14 amino acids. Germline trimming cut 2 bases from V and 7 bases from J; bases unmatched to any gene: 8. Germline V gene sequence: CDR1 SGHRS, CDR2 YFSETQ. The chain's CDR3 is CASSLGTGYKEQYF. The CDR3 DNA sequence: TGCGCCAGCAGCTTAGGGACAGGATACAAAGAGCAGTACTTC. Looking up the rest from reference TRBV5-1 and TRBJ2-7 gives the full variable domain: KAGVTQTPRYLIKTRGQQVTLSCSPISGHRSVSWYQQTPGQGLQFLFEYFSETQRNKGNFPGRFSGRQFSNSRSEMNVSTLELGDSALYLCASSLGTGYKEQYFGPGTRLTVT.